A selection of T cell receptor beta chains follows, all from one sample in a study of T cell changes during pregnancy in multiple sclerosis. The method was immunoSEQ multiplex PCR; TCRdb's version includes in-frame clones alone and lacks a portion of them. The sample has 30,000 to 35,000 clones, approximately 90% seen once; the top ten hold approximately 13%. Sequences were derived from CD8+ T cells from peripheral blood mononuclear cells, sampled in the first trimester of pregnancy. These receptors came from a female donor with multiple sclerosis, enrolled in a pregnancy study. CDR3s include the opening cysteine and the closing phenylalanine or tryptophan. Each record gives: J gene, V gene, CDR3 protein.

J gene: TRBJ2-7
V gene: TRBV5-6
CDR3 protein: CASSLALAAYEQYF

J gene: TRBJ2-3
V gene: TRBV27
CDR3 protein: CASSLLAGGSDTQYF

J gene: TRBJ2-1
V gene: TRBV7-2
CDR3 protein: CASSFRQGVYNEQFF

J gene: TRBJ1-5
V gene: TRBV19
CDR3 protein: CASSIDSGGLNQPQHF

J gene: TRBJ1-1
V gene: TRBV19
CDR3 protein: CASSINRGSNTEAFF

J gene: TRBJ1-2
V gene: TRBV15
CDR3 protein: CATSRPTRGAPFGYTF

J gene: TRBJ2-6
V gene: TRBV28
CDR3 protein: CASSTLGISGANVLTF

J gene: TRBJ2-7
V gene: TRBV7-9
CDR3 protein: CASSLSRTGNYEQYF

J gene: TRBJ2-2
V gene: TRBV27
CDR3 protein: CASGPPGGPYTGELFF

J gene: TRBJ1-1
V gene: TRBV7-9
CDR3 protein: CASSLTGTEAFF

J gene: TRBJ2-3
V gene: TRBV27
CDR3 protein: CASSSRITDTQYF

J gene: TRBJ2-3
V gene: TRBV7-9
CDR3 protein: CANQIAGLTDTQYF

J gene: TRBJ2-7
V gene: TRBV28
CDR3 protein: CASQTSGEYYEQYF

J gene: TRBJ2-3
V gene: TRBV29-1
CDR3 protein: CSVEIADAGASLDTQYF

J gene: TRBJ2-7
V gene: TRBV7-9
CDR3 protein: CASSFVSSLYEQYF

J gene: TRBJ1-1
V gene: TRBV19
CDR3 protein: CASNQGLNTEAFF

J gene: TRBJ2-1
V gene: TRBV29-1
CDR3 protein: CSVEDLQGSSYNEQFF

J gene: TRBJ2-7
V gene: TRBV7-9
CDR3 protein: CASSLVGTGDYEQYF

J gene: TRBJ1-2
V gene: TRBV13
CDR3 protein: CASSEGTGGYGYTF

J gene: TRBJ1-5
V gene: TRBV4-3
CDR3 protein: CASSQRVTWSQPQHF

J gene: TRBJ2-1
V gene: TRBV27
CDR3 protein: CASSLGTSGSEQFF

J gene: TRBJ1-2
V gene: TRBV27
CDR3 protein: CASSLTPSGQGNGYTF

J gene: TRBJ2-3
V gene: TRBV5-6
CDR3 protein: CASSSARLSGATDTQYF

J gene: TRBJ1-2
V gene: TRBV15
CDR3 protein: CATSREDQGNYGYTF

J gene: TRBJ1-1
V gene: TRBV7-9
CDR3 protein: CASSLYTGEYTEAFF

J gene: TRBJ2-7
V gene: TRBV19
CDR3 protein: CASSMTGGEYEQYF

J gene: TRBJ1-1
V gene: TRBV19
CDR3 protein: CASSIDPRAYRGAEAFF

J gene: TRBJ1-1
V gene: TRBV7-7
CDR3 protein: CASKGEGTEAFF

J gene: TRBJ2-5
V gene: TRBV19
CDR3 protein: CASSDRDRGKETQYF

J gene: TRBJ1-4
V gene: TRBV5-6
CDR3 protein: CASSSYRGGGGEKLFF

J gene: TRBJ1-5
V gene: TRBV28
CDR3 protein: CASRNPGHRNVQHF

J gene: TRBJ1-3
V gene: TRBV2
CDR3 protein: CASGQFSGNTIYF

J gene: TRBJ2-1
V gene: TRBV6-8
CDR3 protein: CASSYSGLDPNEQFF

J gene: TRBJ2-2
V gene: TRBV5-1
CDR3 protein: CASSLVGQVNTGELFF

J gene: TRBJ2-7
V gene: TRBV28
CDR3 protein: CASSFPGNEQYF

J gene: TRBJ2-7
V gene: TRBV4-3
CDR3 protein: CASSQVIVDGTGGYEQYF

J gene: TRBJ1-1
V gene: TRBV7-9
CDR3 protein: CASSFAGGDTEAFF

J gene: TRBJ2-5
V gene: TRBV15
CDR3 protein: CATYPSNQGAWETQYF

J gene: TRBJ2-7
V gene: TRBV28
CDR3 protein: CASSWAPGLPYYEQYF

J gene: TRBJ2-5
V gene: TRBV28
CDR3 protein: CASSLRGLYETQYF

J gene: TRBJ2-7
V gene: TRBV5-4
CDR3 protein: CASSLGRGPYEQYF

J gene: TRBJ1-5
V gene: TRBV7-6
CDR3 protein: CASSWGVGQPQHF